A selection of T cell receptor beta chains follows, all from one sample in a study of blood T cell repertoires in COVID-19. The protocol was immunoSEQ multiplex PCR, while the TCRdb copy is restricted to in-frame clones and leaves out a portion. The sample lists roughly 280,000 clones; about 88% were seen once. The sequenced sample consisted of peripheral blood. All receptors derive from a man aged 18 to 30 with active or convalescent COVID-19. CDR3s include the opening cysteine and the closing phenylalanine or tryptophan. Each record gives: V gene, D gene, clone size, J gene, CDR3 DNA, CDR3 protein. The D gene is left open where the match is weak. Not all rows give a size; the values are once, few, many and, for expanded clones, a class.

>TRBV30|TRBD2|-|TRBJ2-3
TGTGCCTGGAGTTACGGCGCGGGAGGAACAGATACGCAGTATTTT
CAWSYGAGGTDTQYF
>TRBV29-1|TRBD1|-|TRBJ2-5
TGCAGCGTACTTTTATGGGACAGACAAGAGACCCAGTACTTC
CSVLLWDRQETQYF
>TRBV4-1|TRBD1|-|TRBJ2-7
TGCGCCAGCAGCCACAACCCCCGGGACAGGGGGATCGAGCAGTACTTC
CASSHNPRDRGIEQYF
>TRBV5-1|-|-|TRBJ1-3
TGCGCCAGCAGTCCCGGGGGGCTAGCCATATATTTT
CASSPGGLAIYF
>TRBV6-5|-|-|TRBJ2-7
TGTGCCAGCAGGGGGCCGGGCGGGGCTACCTACGAGCAGTACTTC
CASRGPGGATYEQYF
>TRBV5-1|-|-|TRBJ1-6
TGCGCCAGCAGCGGGTCTCAGGGTGGTAATTCACCCCTCCACTTT
CASSGSQGGNSPLHF
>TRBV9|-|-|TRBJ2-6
TGTGCCAGCAGCGTACAGGGTAGCGGGGCCAACGTCCTGACTTTC
CASSVQGSGANVLTF
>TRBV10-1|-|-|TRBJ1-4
TGCGCCGGGGTGAGGCAGGAGGTCCAGCGTCTGGATTCTGCAACTAATGAAAAACTGTTTTTT
CAGVRQEVQRLDSATNEKLFF
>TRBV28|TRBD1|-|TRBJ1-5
TGTGCCAGCAGTTTTGGGTCAGGGGGTCAGCCCCAGCATTTT
CASSFGSGGQPQHF
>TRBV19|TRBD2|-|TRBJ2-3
TGTGCCAGTAGAAACCGCGGGAGGCATACGCAGTATTTT
CASRNRGRHTQYF
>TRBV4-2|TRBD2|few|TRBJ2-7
TGTGCCAGCAGCCCGGGACTAGAAGTACTTTACGAGCAGTACTTC
CASSPGLEVLYEQYF
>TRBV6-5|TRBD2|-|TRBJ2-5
TGTGCCAGCGGAAGGACTAGTCAAGAGACCCAGTACTTC
CASGRTSQETQYF
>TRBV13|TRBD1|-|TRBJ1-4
TGTGCCAGCAGCTTTCGGACAGGGGAAAGTGAAAAACTGTTTTTT
CASSFRTGESEKLFF
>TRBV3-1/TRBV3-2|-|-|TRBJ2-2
TGTGCCAGCAGCCAGTTGGAGGCCACCGGGGAGCTGTTTTTT
CASSQLEATGELFF
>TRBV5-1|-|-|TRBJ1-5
TGCGCCAGCAGCCAAACGGGGGGTCAGCCCCAGCATTTT
CASSQTGGQPQHF
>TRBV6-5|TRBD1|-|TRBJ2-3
TGTGCCAGCAGGTCTAACAGGGGGCACGGAGATACGCAGTATTTT
CASRSNRGHGDTQYF
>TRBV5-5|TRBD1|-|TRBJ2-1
TGTGCCAGCAGCCTCAACACCGGGACAGGAGCCTACAATGAGCAGTTCTTC
CASSLNTGTGAYNEQFF
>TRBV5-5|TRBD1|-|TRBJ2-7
TGTGCCAGCAGCTTGGCCCGGGACAGGGGCTACGAGCAGTACTTC
CASSLARDRGYEQYF
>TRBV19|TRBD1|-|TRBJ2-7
TGTGCCAGTAATACAGACGGGACAGGCCTCTACGAGCAGTACTTC
CASNTDGTGLYEQYF
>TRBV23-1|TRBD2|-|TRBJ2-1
TGCGCCAGCAGTCAATCGGGCGGCGGGGGGGATCCCTACAATGAGCAGTTCTTC
CASSQSGGGGDPYNEQFF
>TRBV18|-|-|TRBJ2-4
TGTGCCAGCTCACCAGGCTACCTGGAGTACTTAGCCAAAAACATTCAGTACTTC
CASSPGYLEYLAKNIQYF
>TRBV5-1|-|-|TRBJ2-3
TGCGCCACCAAGAAATTGTATAGCGGAGCTAGCACAGATACGCAGTATTTT
CATKKLYSGASTDTQYF
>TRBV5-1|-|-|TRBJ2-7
TGCGCCAGCAGCTTGGAAGGTCGATCGTGGCAGGGAATGGACGAGCAGTACTTC
CASSLEGRSWQGMDEQYF
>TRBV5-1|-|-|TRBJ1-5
TGCGCCAGCAGCTTGGGGGAGGGCGGTGAGCCCCAGCATTTT
CASSLGEGGEPQHF